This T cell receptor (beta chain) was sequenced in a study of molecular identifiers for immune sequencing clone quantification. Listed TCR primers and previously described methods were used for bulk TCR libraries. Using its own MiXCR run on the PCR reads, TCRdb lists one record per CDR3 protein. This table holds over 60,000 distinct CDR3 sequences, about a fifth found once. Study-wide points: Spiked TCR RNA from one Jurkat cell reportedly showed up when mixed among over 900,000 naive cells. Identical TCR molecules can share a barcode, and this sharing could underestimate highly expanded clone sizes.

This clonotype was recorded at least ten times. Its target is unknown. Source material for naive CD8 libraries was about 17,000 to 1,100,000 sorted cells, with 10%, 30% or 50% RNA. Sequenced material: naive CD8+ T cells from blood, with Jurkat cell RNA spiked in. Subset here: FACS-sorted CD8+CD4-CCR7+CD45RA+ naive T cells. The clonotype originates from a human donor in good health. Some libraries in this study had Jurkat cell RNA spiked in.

CDR3 coding DNA: TGTGCCAGCAGTGACCGGGATGTGGGCAATCAGCCCCAGCATTTT. This translates into CASSDRDVGNQPQHF. The chain combines TRBV12-3 or TRBV12-4 with TRBJ1-5; D is unclear. V was shortened by 5 bases and J by 2 bases, with 13 bases between the two germline ends. The CDR3 runs 15 residues.